This TCR beta chain is drawn from a study of CD4+ T cells in melanoma. Here immunoSEQ multiplex PCR was the method, and the copy in TCRdb shows in-frame clones only, minus some. The top ten hold less than 2% of the sample, which has 110,000 to 150,000 clones, 80% to 95% seen once. This CDR3 is built from 12 residues. Germline trimming cut 5 bases from V and 10 bases from J; bases unmatched to any gene: 5. Germline CDR1 and CDR2: MNHEY and SVGAGI. Comments on this clone: Antigen: not known.

Overall study results and limits: In melanoma, neoantigen-specific CD4+ T cells reportedly differed in differentiation state. CD8+ T cell, macrophage and B cell function reportedly correlated with neoantigen-specific CD4+ T cells.

This TCR came from a human donor with melanoma. The J gene is TRBJ2-1, the V gene TRBV6-5; 7 positions agree with TRBD1. As DNA, the CDR3 is TGTGCCAGCAGTCACGGACAGGACGAGCAGTTCTTC. Translated: CASSHGQDEQFF.